Below are 4 T cell receptor beta chains sequenced from a single sample in a study of CD8 T cells in ankylosing spondylitis. Broader study findings: Ankylosing spondylitis blood appeared to be characterized by a TCR beta motif of under ten highly homologous variants.

No antigen is known for these receptors. Each CDR3 protein gets one entry after TCRdb re-called the 5' RACE reads with MiXCR. This sample has about 450,000 distinct CDR3 sequences, with 20% to 30% found just once. Sequenced: blood, either unsorted or a sorted T cell fraction (not recorded which). These receptors all come from a male donor with ankylosing spondylitis.

V usage is TRBV15 and J usage is TRBJ2-1, with 9 bases that match TRBD2. The germline gives CDR1 LNHNV, CDR2 YYDKDF (reference sequence). V gave up 4 bases and J gave up 2 bases; unmatched junction bases: 3. CDR3 length: 15 residues. The CDR3 DNA is TGTGCCACCAGCATCCCTAGCGGGGCCTACAATGAGCAGTTCTTC. Translation: CATSIPSGAYNEQFF.

The V gene is TRBV27, the J gene TRBJ1-4, with 7 bases lining up with TRBD1. V gave up 6 bases and J gave up 6 bases; unmatched junction bases: 7. Per germline, CDR1 MNHEY and CDR2 SMNVEV (reference sequence). CDR3 length: 14 amino acids. CDR3 residues: CASSRQGFDEKLFF. The CDR3 nucleotides are TGTGCCAGCAGCCGACAGGGTTTCGATGAAAAACTGTTTTTT.

This clonotype has ten or more counts. Written as DNA, the CDR3 is TGTGCCAGCAGCCCGGTGGGGGTGGTGTTCTACGAGCAGTACTTC. Its protein is CASSPVGVVFYEQYF. The chain has TRBV7-2 and TRBJ2-7, with D perhaps being TRBD1 or TRBD2 (5 bases each). There are 15 residues in the CDR3. Per germline, CDR1 SGHTA and CDR2 FQGNSA. With 5 bases removed from V and 3 bases from J, the gap between germline ends came to 17 bases.

The chain employs TRBV18 and TRBJ2-3; no firm D call. V lost 6 bases and J 1 base, leaving 8 bases between the germline ends. Germline V gives CDR1 KGHSH, CDR2 LQKENI. The CDR3 extends over 13 amino acids. The CDR3 loop is CASSVGRTDTQYF. The CDR3 bases are TGTGCCAGCTCCGTCGGACGCACAGATACGCAGTATTTT.